The next 17 T cell receptor beta chains were all read from a single sample in a study of blood T cell repertoires in COVID-19. The assay was immunoSEQ multiplex PCR, and TCRdb's table has in-frame clones only and misses some. The table records hundreds of thousands of clones, roughly 85% of them present only once. Specimen: peripheral blood. Receptor source: a woman between 50 and 59 years old who had recovered from COVID-19.

In nucleotides, the CDR3 is TGTGCCAGTAGTCGCGGCCGGGACAGGGGAATATTCTACACTGAAGCTTTCTTT. Translation: CASSRGRDRGIFYTEAFF. The gene calls are TRBV19 and TRBJ1-1; 10 bases align to TRBD1. The germline CDR1 and CDR2 sequences are LNHDA and SQIVND (reference sequence). CDR3 length equals 18 residues. Trimming removed 5 bases from V and 3 bases from J; junction bases left unmatched: 15.

The V call is TRBV6-5, the J call TRBJ1-3; 8 bases are shared with TRBD1. The CDR3 sequence is 14 residues long. Trimming cost V 7 bases and J 8 bases; bases outside gene matches: 10. Germline V lookup: CDR1 MNHEY, CDR2 SVGAGI. The CDR3 region has the DNA TGTGCCAGCAACAGAGACAGGGGTTCGTACACCATATATTTT. It codes for CASNRDRGSYTIYF.

The CDR3 sequence: CASSQGLADQETQYF. DNA of the CDR3: TGCGCCAGCAGCCAGGGACTAGCGGATCAAGAGACCCAGTACTTC. The V gene is TRBV4-3, the J gene TRBJ2-5; 11 bases align to TRBD2. J lost 2 bases, V lost 3 bases, and 2 bases had no gene match. From germline, CDR1 is LGHNA and CDR2 YSLEER. This CDR3 region has 15 residues.

The chain couples TRBV6-5 to TRBJ1-6; D call uncertain. The CDR3 runs 15 residues. Between the trimmed V and J ends, which lost 7 bases and 10 bases, there was a span of 20 bases. Per germline, CDR1 MNHEY and CDR2 SVGAGI. The CDR3 reads CASKPYSTQLSPLHF. Written as DNA, the CDR3 is TGTGCCAGCAAACCCTACAGTACCCAGCTCTCACCCCTCCACTTT.

The chain links TRBV12-3 or TRBV12-4 to TRBJ2-5; D is perhaps TRBD1 (6 bases). V was cut by 8 bases and J by 5 bases, with 9 bases left in between. This CDR3 spans 11 amino acids. The CDR3 nucleotides are TGTGCCAGCGGAACAGGGGAGACCCAGTACTTC. This gives the protein CASGTGETQYF.

This CDR3 is CSVAVGQGADYTF. The CDR3 bases are TGCAGCGTTGCAGTCGGACAGGGGGCGGACTACACCTTC. The chain joins TRBV29-1 to TRBJ1-2; 11 nucleotides align to TRBD1. CDR3 length: 13 amino acids. CDR1 SQVTM and CDR2 ANQGSEA come from the germline V gene. The ends lost 4 bases at V and 10 bases at J; junction bases unmatched: 8.

In this sample, this clone turned up a few times. DNA for the CDR3: TGTGCCAGCAGGGATGGGGGGGCAACCCACTACGAGCAGTACTTC. Amino acid sequence: CASRDGGATHYEQYF. The chain is built from TRBV27 and TRBJ2-7, with D possibly TRBD2 on 7 matching bases. Between the trimmed V and J ends, which lost 6 bases and 3 bases, there was a span of 18 bases. Germline V CDR1 and CDR2: MNHEY, SMNVEV (reference sequence). The CDR3 spans 15 residues.

This chain links TRBV7-6 with TRBJ2-3, with D maybe TRBD1 (5 bases). This CDR3 spans 15 amino acids. The V end was cut by 5 bases, the J end by 4 bases, with 16 bases between. Germline V gene sequence: CDR1 SGHVS, CDR2 FNYEAQ. Here the CDR3 reads CASSPQGVGSDTQYF. The CDR3 nucleotides are TGTGCCAGCAGCCCCCAAGGGGTGGGGTCAGATACGCAGTATTTT. Full variable domain (missing parts from reference TRBV7-6 and TRBJ2-3): GAGVSQSPRYKVTKRGQDVALRCDPISGHVSLYWYRQALGQGPEFLTYFNYEAQQDKSGLPNDRFSAERPEGSISTLTIQRTEQRDSAMYRCASSPQGVGSDTQYFGPGTRLTVL.

V usage is TRBV28 and J usage is TRBJ2-7, with TRBD2 as a possible D gene (6 bases). Germline CDR1 reads MDHEN; CDR2 reads SYDVKM. V lost 5 bases to trimming and J lost 5 bases, with 19 bases between them. The CDR3 totals 15 residues. CDR3: CASSINLGGKHEQYF. The CDR3 nucleotides are TGTGCCAGCAGTATCAATCTTGGAGGGAAGCACGAGCAGTACTTC.

In nucleotides, the CDR3 is TGTGCCAGCAGTTTTCTTTTTCCCGGGGAGCTGTTTTTT. It encodes CASSFLFPGELFF. The chain recombines TRBV28 with TRBJ2-2; D is undetermined. The V gene lost 3 bases and the J gene lost 6 bases, with 8 bases spanning the gap. The V gene's germline CDR1 is MDHEN and CDR2 SYDVKM. CDR3 length: 13 amino acids.

This clone was counted between two and nine times. This chain links TRBV30 with TRBJ1-1; TRBD1 matches at 7 bases. The trim removed 3 bases at V and 0 bases at J, leaving 4 bases unmatched. This CDR3 region has 14 residues. Per the germline V gene, CDR1 is GTSNPN and CDR2 is SVGIG (reference sequence). CDR3 coding DNA: TGTGCCTGGAGACTGGACAGGCTGAACACTGAAGCTTTCTTT. It codes for CAWRLDRLNTEAFF.

This rearrangement joins TRBV5-6 to TRBJ1-6; D might be TRBD1 (6 bases). V lost 4 bases to trimming and J lost 3 bases, with 20 bases between them. Germline V gene lookup returns CDR1 SGHDT and CDR2 YYEEEE. The CDR3 covers 18 residues. CDR3 sequence reads: CASSPRGTLGNYNSPLHF. CDR3 coding DNA: TGTGCCAGCAGCCCGAGGGGGACCCTAGGAAACTATAATTCACCCCTCCACTTT.

This chain links TRBV28 with TRBJ2-1; 7 positions agree with TRBD1. The CDR3 has 14 amino acids. With 7 bases clipped from V and 2 bases from J, the junction kept 5 bases outside the gene matches. The germline gives CDR1 MDHEN, CDR2 SYDVKM. CDR3 protein: CASTRQGPYNEQFF. The CDR3 nucleotides read TGTGCCAGCACCCGACAGGGCCCCTACAATGAGCAGTTCTTC.

The chain joins TRBV6-5 to TRBJ2-1; 7 bases are shared with TRBD2. This CDR3 contains 15 residues. Germline trimming cut 2 bases from V and 0 bases from J; bases unmatched to any gene: 1. The germline V gene encodes CDR1 MNHEY and CDR2 SVGAGI. The CDR3 sequence is CASSYGGGSYNEQFF. CDR3 bases: TGTGCCAGCAGTTACGGGGGGGGCTCCTACAATGAGCAGTTCTTC.

This clone came up a few times. This sequence joins TRBV4-2 and TRBJ2-7; 12 bases agree with TRBD1. CDR1 LGHNA and CDR2 YNFKEQ come from the germline V gene. There are 15 residues in the CDR3. The junction had 5 bases not matched to a gene; V was cut back by 3 bases and J by 5 bases. Here the CDR3 reads CASSHTGTGGDEQYF. CDR3 DNA: TGTGCCAGCAGCCATACCGGGACAGGGGGCGACGAGCAGTACTTC.

The chain couples TRBV9 to TRBJ2-3; a possible D gene is TRBD1 (6 bases). This CDR3 contains 12 residues. Germline values: CDR1 SGDLS, CDR2 YYNGEE. Trimming took 0 bases from V and 10 from J, leaving 9 bases between them. This CDR3 is CASSVVRGAQYF. The DNA of the CDR3 is TGTGCCAGCAGCGTAGTCAGGGGCGCGCAGTATTTT.

The J gene is TRBJ1-4, the V gene TRBV6-5; D remains ambiguous. The V end was cut by 5 bases, the J end by 9 bases, with 4 bases between. This CDR3 has 10 amino acids. The germline gives CDR1 MNHEY, CDR2 SVGAGI. The CDR3 is CASSIKKLFF. The CDR3 region has the DNA TGTGCCAGCAGTATCAAAAAACTGTTTTTT.